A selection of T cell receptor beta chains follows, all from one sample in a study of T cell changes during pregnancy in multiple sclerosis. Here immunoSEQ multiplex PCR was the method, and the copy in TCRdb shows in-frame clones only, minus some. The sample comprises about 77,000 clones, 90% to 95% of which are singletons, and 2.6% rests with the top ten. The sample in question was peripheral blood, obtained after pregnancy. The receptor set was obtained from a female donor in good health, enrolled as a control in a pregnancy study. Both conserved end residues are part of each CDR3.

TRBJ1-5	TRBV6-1	CASSEVGDNQPQHF
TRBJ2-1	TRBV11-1	CASSYSARESPHEQFF
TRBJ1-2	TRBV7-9	CASSWAATSGGYTF
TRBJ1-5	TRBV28	CASTVNRDQPQHF
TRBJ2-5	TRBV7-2	CASSLSRGLGTQYF
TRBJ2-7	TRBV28	CASRVAYEQYF
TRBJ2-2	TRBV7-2	CASSIVGGINTGELFF
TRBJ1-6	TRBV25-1	CASSEISWTGPLHF
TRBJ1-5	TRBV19	CASSAGPSNQPQHF
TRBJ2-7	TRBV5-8	CASNLRQGYEQYF
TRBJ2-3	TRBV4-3	CASSQDFGNTQYF
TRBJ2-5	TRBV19	CASPPGTQYF
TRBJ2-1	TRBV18	CASSPSLAGGPYNEQFF
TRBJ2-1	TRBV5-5	CASSGPGANEQFF
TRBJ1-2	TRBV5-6	CASSSDRDYGYTF
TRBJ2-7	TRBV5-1	CASSLGTGGDEQYF
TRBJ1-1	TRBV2	CASRKEGTANTEAFF
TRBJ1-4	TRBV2	CASSERGGYSTNEKLFF
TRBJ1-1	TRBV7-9	CASSLTGALNTEAFF
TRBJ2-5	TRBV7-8	CASSPERGSQETQYF